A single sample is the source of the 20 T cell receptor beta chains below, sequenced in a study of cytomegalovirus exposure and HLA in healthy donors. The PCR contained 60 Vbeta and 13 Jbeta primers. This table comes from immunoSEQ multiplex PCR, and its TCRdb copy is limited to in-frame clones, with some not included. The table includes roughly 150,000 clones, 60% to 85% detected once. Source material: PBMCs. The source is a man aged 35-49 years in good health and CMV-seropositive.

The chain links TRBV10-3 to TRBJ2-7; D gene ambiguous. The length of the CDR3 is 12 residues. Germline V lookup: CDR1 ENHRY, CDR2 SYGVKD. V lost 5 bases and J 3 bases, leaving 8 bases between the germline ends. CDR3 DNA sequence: TGTGCCATCAGTCCCCAGGACTACGAGCAGTACTTC. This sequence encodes CAISPQDYEQYF.

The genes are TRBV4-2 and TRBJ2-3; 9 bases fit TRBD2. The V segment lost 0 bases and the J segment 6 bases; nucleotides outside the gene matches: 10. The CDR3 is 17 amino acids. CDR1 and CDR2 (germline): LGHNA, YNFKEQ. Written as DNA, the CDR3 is TGTGCCAGCAGCCAAGATGGGGCGGGAGGGGGAGGCGATACGCAGTATTTT. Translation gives CASSQDGAGGGGDTQYF.

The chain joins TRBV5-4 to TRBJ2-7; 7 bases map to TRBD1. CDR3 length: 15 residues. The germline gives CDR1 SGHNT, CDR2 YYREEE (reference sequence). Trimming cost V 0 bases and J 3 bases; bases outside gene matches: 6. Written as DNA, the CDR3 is TGTGCCAGCAGCTTGGATGGGGACAGAAGCTACGAGCAGTACTTC. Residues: CASSLDGDRSYEQYF.

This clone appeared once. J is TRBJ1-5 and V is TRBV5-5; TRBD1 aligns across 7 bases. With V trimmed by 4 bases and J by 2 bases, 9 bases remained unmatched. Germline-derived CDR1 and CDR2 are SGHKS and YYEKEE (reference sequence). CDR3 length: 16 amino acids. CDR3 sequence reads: CASSLQVTGGNQPQHF. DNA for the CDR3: TGTGCCAGCAGCCTTCAAGTTACAGGGGGCAATCAGCCCCAGCATTTT.

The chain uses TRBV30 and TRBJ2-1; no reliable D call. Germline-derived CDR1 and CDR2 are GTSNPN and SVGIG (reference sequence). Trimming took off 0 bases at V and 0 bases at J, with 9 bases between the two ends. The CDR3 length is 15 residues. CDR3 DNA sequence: TGTGCCTGGAGTGTTGGCTCAAGCTCCTACAATGAGCAGTTCTTC. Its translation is CAWSVGSSSYNEQFF.

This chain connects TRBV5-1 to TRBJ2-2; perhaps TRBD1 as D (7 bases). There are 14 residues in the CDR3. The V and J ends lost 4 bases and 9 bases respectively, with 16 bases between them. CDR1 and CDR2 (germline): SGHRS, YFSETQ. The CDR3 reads CASSEKGGGRELFF. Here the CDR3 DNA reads TGCGCCAGCAGCGAAAAAGGAGGGGGCCGGGAGCTGTTTTTT.

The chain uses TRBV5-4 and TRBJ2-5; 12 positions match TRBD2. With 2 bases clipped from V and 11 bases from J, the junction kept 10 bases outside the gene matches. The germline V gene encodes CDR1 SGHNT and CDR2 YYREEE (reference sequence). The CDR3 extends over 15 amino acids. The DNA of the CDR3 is TGTGCCAGCAGCTTTGAACTAGCGGGAGGTCGAGAGCAGTACTTC. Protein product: CASSFELAGGREQYF.

For the CDR3, the DNA is TGTGCCAGCAGCTTAGGAGTTAGCGGGACCTCTTCCTACGAGCAGTACTTC. This encodes CASSLGVSGTSSYEQYF. The rearrangement links TRBV7-8 to TRBJ2-7; 8 nucleotides align to TRBD2. This CDR3 contains 17 residues. V was clipped by 1 base and J by 1 base; unmatched bases: 9. Germline V gives CDR1 SGHVS, CDR2 FQNEAQ.

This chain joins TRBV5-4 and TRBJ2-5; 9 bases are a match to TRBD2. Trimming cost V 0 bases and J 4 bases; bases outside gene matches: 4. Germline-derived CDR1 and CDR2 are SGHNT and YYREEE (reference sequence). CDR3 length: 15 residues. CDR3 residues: CASSLDSGSGETQYF. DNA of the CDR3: TGTGCCAGCAGCTTGGATAGCGGGAGTGGAGAGACCCAGTACTTC.

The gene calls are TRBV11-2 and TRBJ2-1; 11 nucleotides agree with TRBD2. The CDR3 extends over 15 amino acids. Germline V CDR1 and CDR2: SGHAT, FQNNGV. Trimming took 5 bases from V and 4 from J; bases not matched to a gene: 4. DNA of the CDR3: TGTGCCAGCAGCCAGGGACTAGCGGAATACAATGAGCAGTTCTTC. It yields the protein CASSQGLAEYNEQFF. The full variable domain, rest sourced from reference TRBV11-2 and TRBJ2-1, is EAGVAQSPRYKIIEKRQSVAFWCNPISGHATLYWYQQILGQGPKLLIQFQNNGVVDDSQLPKDRFSAERLKGVDSTLKIQPAKLEDSAVYLCASSQGLAEYNEQFFGPGTRLTVL.

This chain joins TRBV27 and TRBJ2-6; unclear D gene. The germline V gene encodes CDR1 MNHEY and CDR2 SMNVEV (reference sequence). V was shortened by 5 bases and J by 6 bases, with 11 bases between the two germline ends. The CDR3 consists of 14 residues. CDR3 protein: CASSRAPVANVLTF. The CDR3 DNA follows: TGTGCCAGCAGTCGCGCCCCTGTGGCCAACGTCCTGACTTTC.

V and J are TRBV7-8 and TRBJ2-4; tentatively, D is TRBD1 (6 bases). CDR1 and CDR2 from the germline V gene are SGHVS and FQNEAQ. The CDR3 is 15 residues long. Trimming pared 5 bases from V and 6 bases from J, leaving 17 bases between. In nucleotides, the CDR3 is TGTGCCAGCAGCATCCACAGGGTGCCAAGAAACATTCAGTACTTC. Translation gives CASSIHRVPRNIQYF.

CDR3 coding DNA: TGCGCCAGCAGGTATCTCAATGAGCAGTTCTTC. It codes for CASRYLNEQFF. This rearrangement joins TRBV5-1 to TRBJ2-1; D ambiguous. Germline V gives CDR1 SGHRS, CDR2 YFSETQ. Trimming stripped 5 bases from V and 6 bases from J, with 6 bases between. The CDR3 contains 11 residues.

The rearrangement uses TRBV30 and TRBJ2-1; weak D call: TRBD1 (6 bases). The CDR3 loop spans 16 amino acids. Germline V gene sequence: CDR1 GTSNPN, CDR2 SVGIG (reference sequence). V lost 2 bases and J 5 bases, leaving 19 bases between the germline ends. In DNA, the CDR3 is TGTGCCTGGAGTCTACAGGGTATCGGAATGAACAATGAGCAGTTCTTC. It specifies CAWSLQGIGMNNEQFF. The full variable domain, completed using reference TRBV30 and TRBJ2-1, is SQTIHQWPATLVQPVGSPLSLECTVEGTSNPNLYWYRQAAGRGLQLLFYSVGIGQISSEVPQNLSASRPQDRQFILSSKKLLLSDSGFYLCAWSLQGIGMNNEQFFGPGTRLTVL.

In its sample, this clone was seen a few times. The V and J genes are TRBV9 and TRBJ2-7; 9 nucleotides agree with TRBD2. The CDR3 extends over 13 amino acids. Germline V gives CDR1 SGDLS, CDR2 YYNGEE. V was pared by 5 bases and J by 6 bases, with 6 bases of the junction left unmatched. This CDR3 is CASSSGRSTEQYF. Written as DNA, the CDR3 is TGTGCCAGCAGTAGCGGGAGAAGTACCGAGCAGTACTTC.

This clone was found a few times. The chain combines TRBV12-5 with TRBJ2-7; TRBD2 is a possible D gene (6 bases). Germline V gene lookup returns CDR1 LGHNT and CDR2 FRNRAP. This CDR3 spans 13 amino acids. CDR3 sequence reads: CLTKTRDPYEQYF. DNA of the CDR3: TGTTTAACCAAAACGCGGGACCCCTACGAGCAGTACTTC.

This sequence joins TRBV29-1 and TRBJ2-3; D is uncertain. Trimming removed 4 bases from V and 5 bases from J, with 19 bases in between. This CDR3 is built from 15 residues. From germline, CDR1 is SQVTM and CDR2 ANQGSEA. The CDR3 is CSVAFGVKKEDTQYF. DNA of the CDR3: TGCAGCGTTGCTTTTGGAGTCAAAAAAGAAGATACGCAGTATTTT.

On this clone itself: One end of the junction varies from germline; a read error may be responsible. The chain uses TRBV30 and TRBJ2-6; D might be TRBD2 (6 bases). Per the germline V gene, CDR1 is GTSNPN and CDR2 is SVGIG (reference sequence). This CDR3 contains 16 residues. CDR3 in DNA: TGTGCCTGGAGCGGGGGAGCTACCTCTGGGGCCAACGGCCTGACTTTC. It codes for CAWSGGATSGANGLTF. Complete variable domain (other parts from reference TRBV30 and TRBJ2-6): SQTIHQWPATLVQPVGSPLSLECTVEGTSNPNLYWYRQAAGRGLQLLFYSVGIGQISSEVPQNLSASRPQDRQFILSSKKLLLSDSGFYLCAWSGGATSGANGLTFGAGSRLTVL.

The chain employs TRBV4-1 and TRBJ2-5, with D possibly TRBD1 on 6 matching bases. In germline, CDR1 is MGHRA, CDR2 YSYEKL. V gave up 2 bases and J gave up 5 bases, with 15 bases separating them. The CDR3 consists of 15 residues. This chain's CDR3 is CASSQTTGLMETQYF. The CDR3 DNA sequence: TGCGCCAGCAGCCAAACCACAGGGCTAATGGAGACCCAGTACTTC.

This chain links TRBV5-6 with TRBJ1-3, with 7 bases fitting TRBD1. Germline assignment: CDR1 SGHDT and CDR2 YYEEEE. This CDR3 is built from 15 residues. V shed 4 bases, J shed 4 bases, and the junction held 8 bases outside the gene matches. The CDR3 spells CASSLLQGPGNTIYF. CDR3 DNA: TGTGCCAGCAGCCTCCTACAGGGGCCCGGAAACACCATATATTTT.